This T cell receptor (beta chain) was sequenced for a study of CD8+CD57+ T cells in acquired aplastic anemia. The germline V gene encodes CDR1 SNHLY and CDR2 FYNNEI. This CDR3 comprises 12 residues. Trimming left V 6 bases short and J 3 bases short, with 9 bases between. Before being chosen for sequencing, patients had shown CD8+CD57+ cell expansion by flow cytometry. TCR beta VDJ and CDR3 profiles were obtained from a genomic DNA template. TCRdb ran MiXCR on the reads and lists one entry per CDR3 protein. The data contain 150,000 to 180,000 distinct CDR3 sequences, approximately 52% of them singletons.

This sequence joins TRBV2 and TRBJ2-7, with D possibly TRBD1 on 5 matching bases. This receptor was taken from a human donor with aplastic anemia. Material for sequencing was sorted CD4+, CD8+, or CD8+CD57+ T cells (not recorded which) from PBMCs. The CDR3 sequence: CASRTDSYEQYF. The CDR3 region has the DNA TGTGCCAGCAGAACCGACAGCTACGAGCAGTACTTC.